Listed here are 26 T cell receptor beta chains from one sample, sequenced in a study of blood T cell repertoires in COVID-19. Profiled with immunoSEQ multiplex PCR; TCRdb holds only in-frame clones, not every one. The data show about 150,000 clones, roughly 83% seen once. Sample: peripheral blood. The receptor source for this set is a woman in her fifties or sixties with COVID-19, enrolled during active disease.

CDR3 region: CASSPAGTSGSYEQYF. The CDR3 DNA sequence: TGTGCCAGCAGCCCCGCCGGGACTAGCGGGAGTTACGAGCAGTACTTC. The J gene is TRBJ2-7, the V gene TRBV11-3, with TRBD2 identical over 14 bases. This CDR3 has 16 amino acids. The V and J ends lost 5 bases and 4 bases, in that order; junction bases with no gene match: 7. CDR1 is SGHNT and CDR2 is YENEEA in the germline V gene.

This rearrangement joins TRBV18 to TRBJ2-7; D is perhaps TRBD1 (5 bases). The ends were cut back, 4 bases at V and 0 bases at J, with 10 bases in the middle. This CDR3 is 14 amino acids long. Germline values: CDR1 KGHSH, CDR2 LQKENI. CDR3 region: CASSQIDSSYEQYF. The CDR3 DNA follows: TGTGCCAGCTCACAGATCGACAGCTCCTACGAGCAGTACTTC.

This chain joins TRBV2 and TRBJ1-5; a weak D match, TRBD1 (5 bases). The ends were cut back, 7 bases at V and 9 bases at J, with 16 bases in the middle. Per the germline V gene, CDR1 is SNHLY and CDR2 is FYNNEI. The CDR3 runs 13 residues. The CDR3 sequence is CASKAGTTAPQHF. As DNA, the CDR3 is TGTGCCAGCAAGGCAGGGACTACTGCGCCCCAGCATTTT.

The chain has TRBV5-6 and TRBJ1-2; tentative D call: TRBD1 (6 bases). The CDR3 consists of 18 residues. From germline, CDR1 is SGHDT and CDR2 YYEEEE. The V end lost 0 bases, the J end lost 6 bases, and 24 bases lay between the germline ends. This chain's CDR3 is CASSLELQGARGGHGYTF. The CDR3 DNA is TGTGCCAGCAGCTTGGAACTACAGGGAGCCCGAGGAGGCCATGGCTACACCTTC.

This clone has ten or more counts. V and J are TRBV6-6 and TRBJ1-1; TRBD1 agrees at 11 bases. Germline V gene sequence: CDR1 MNHNY, CDR2 SVGAGI (reference sequence). The V and J ends lost 5 bases and 4 bases, in that order; junction bases with no gene match: 12. This CDR3 has 17 amino acids. DNA for the CDR3: TGTGCCAGCAGTCCCCAGCTGAGGACAGGGGGCGTCACTGAAGCTTTCTTT. The encoded protein is CASSPQLRTGGVTEAFF.

The rearrangement joins TRBV6-9 to TRBJ2-5; the D gene is possibly TRBD2 (5 bases). Trimming removed 6 bases at V and 9 bases at J, with 17 bases between. The CDR3 covers 13 residues. Per the germline V gene, CDR1 is MNHGY and CDR2 is SVAAGI. The CDR3 DNA follows: TGTGCCAGCAGCTACCCCTGGCGGGCGGCCCAGTACTTC. Translation: CASSYPWRAAQYF.

The rearrangement links TRBV5-1 to TRBJ1-1, with TRBD1 as a possible D gene (5 bases). The V end lost 2 bases, the J end lost 3 bases, and 20 bases lay between the germline ends. This CDR3 has 17 residues. The V gene's germline CDR1 is SGHRS and CDR2 YFSETQ. The CDR3 DNA follows: TGCGCCAGCAGCTTTGGGTTCTCGAGGCGGGGGGACACTGAAGCTTTCTTT. Amino acid sequence: CASSFGFSRRGDTEAFF.

The chain is built from TRBV6-4 and TRBJ2-3, with D perhaps TRBD2 (7 bases). Per germline, CDR1 MRHNA and CDR2 SNTAGT. The V and J ends lost 6 bases and 2 bases respectively, with 15 bases between them. CDR3 length equals 15 residues. This CDR3 reads CASSAGEGHTDTQYF. CDR3 nucleotide sequence: TGTGCCAGCAGCGCAGGGGAGGGACACACAGATACGCAGTATTTT.

This clone was observed a few times. This chain uses TRBV27 with TRBJ1-1, with D possibly TRBD1 on 6 matching bases. Germline loops: CDR1 MNHEY, CDR2 SMNVEV (reference sequence). Trimming left V 8 bases short and J 0 bases short, with 22 bases between. The CDR3 is 17 residues long. This chain's CDR3 is CASLKLTGGLMNTEAFF. The CDR3 coding sequence is TGTGCCAGCTTGAAATTGACCGGGGGGCTGATGAACACTGAAGCTTTCTTT.

J is TRBJ1-1 and V is TRBV18; D remains unclear. V dropped 4 bases and J dropped 1 base, with 7 bases sitting between them. CDR3 length equals 13 residues. The germline V gene has CDR1 KGHSH and CDR2 LQKENI. The CDR3 region is CASSRDSNTEAFF. The CDR3 DNA is TGTGCCAGCTCACGAGACTCGAACACTGAAGCTTTCTTT. Full variable domain (remainder filled in from reference TRBV18 and TRBJ1-1): NAGVMQNPRHLVRRRGQEARLRCSPMKGHSHVYWYRQLPEEGLKFMVYLQKENIIDESGMPKERFSAEFPKEGPSILRIQQVVRGDSAAYFCASSRDSNTEAFFGQGTRLTVV.

This clone occurred once. The chain couples TRBV5-4 to TRBJ1-5, with 11 positions matching TRBD1. Germline CDR1 is SGHNT and CDR2 is YYREEE (reference sequence). V lost 3 bases and J lost 2; bases outside the gene matches: 4. This CDR3 spans 16 amino acids. CDR3 sequence (DNA): TGTGCCAGCAGCTACGGGACAGGGGGTCGCAATCAGCCCCAGCATTTT. Translation gives CASSYGTGGRNQPQHF.

This clone occurred many times. The chain couples TRBV7-9 to TRBJ2-2; TRBD2 matches at 7 bases. Germline-derived CDR1 and CDR2 are SEHNR and FQNEAQ (reference sequence). The length of the CDR3 is 15 residues. After removal of 3 bases from V and 5 bases from J, the junction contained 6 bases not matched to a gene. CDR3 sequence reads: CASSFRGSGTGELFF. CDR3 bases: TGTGCCAGCAGCTTTCGCGGTAGCGGGACCGGGGAGCTGTTTTTT.

This clone came up once. V and J are TRBV5-4 and TRBJ2-3; 8 bases map to TRBD1. This CDR3 contains 14 residues. In germline, CDR1 is SGHNT, CDR2 YYREEE (reference sequence). Trimming at V came to 4 bases and at J to 0 bases, leaving 1 base not matched to a gene. The CDR3 bases are TGTGCCAGCAGCCCAGGGGGCAGCACAGATACGCAGTATTTT. It yields the protein CASSPGGSTDTQYF.

V usage is TRBV25-1 and J usage is TRBJ2-1; D is perhaps TRBD1 (5 bases). CDR1 is MGHDK, CDR2 SYGVNS, per germline. This CDR3 spans 15 amino acids. Trimming left V 3 bases short and J 5 bases short, with 14 bases between. This chain's CDR3 is CASSDPKGLDNEQFF. CDR3 DNA sequence: TGTGCCAGCAGTGACCCTAAGGGGCTAGACAATGAGCAGTTCTTC.

The chain carries TRBV6-5 and TRBJ1-1, with D perhaps TRBD1 (6 bases). V was cut by 4 bases and J by 2 bases, with 17 bases left in between. Looked up from germline, CDR1 is MNHEY and CDR2 is SVGAGI. This CDR3 region has 16 residues. This CDR3 reads CASSSQPGGGNTEAFF. The CDR3 nucleotides read TGTGCCAGCAGTTCCCAACCGGGAGGGGGAAACACTGAAGCTTTCTTT.

The rearrangement joins TRBV10-3 to TRBJ2-7; D remains ambiguous. Germline loops: CDR1 ENHRY, CDR2 SYGVKD. CDR3 length: 12 amino acids. V was cut by 3 bases and J by 3 bases, with 6 bases left in between. The CDR3 protein is CAISERGYEQYF. Here the CDR3 DNA reads TGTGCCATCAGTGAAAGAGGCTACGAGCAGTACTTC.

V is TRBV27 and J is TRBJ1-6; D unclear. The CDR3 is 13 residues long. V was pared by 5 bases and J by 14 bases, with 16 bases between. Looked up from germline, CDR1 is MNHEY and CDR2 is SMNVEV (reference sequence). The CDR3 coding sequence is TGTGCCAGCAGTCCCTACCTGAATGTTGCCCTCCACTTT. Translating it yields CASSPYLNVALHF.

CDR3 loop: CASSIGSSGSNAEQFF. The CDR3 nucleotides read TGTGCCAGTAGTATAGGTTCTAGCGGGAGCAATGCTGAGCAGTTCTTC. V and J are TRBV19 and TRBJ2-1; 10 bases are a match to TRBD2. Germline V gene sequence: CDR1 LNHDA, CDR2 SQIVND (reference sequence). Trimming at V came to 1 base and at J to 9 bases, leaving 9 bases not matched to a gene. The CDR3 length is 16 residues.

The J gene is TRBJ2-1, the V gene TRBV21-1; TRBD1 is the table's D call, not checked against the DNA. TRBV21-1 is a recognized pseudogene. The CDR3 consists of 14 residues. CDR3 nucleotide sequence: TGTGCCAGCAGCAAACGCAGGGGGCAGATTGAGCAGTTCTTC. Translated: CASSKRRGQIEQFF.

The V call is TRBV20-1, the J call TRBJ1-2; 7 bases align to TRBD1. The CDR3 is 11 amino acids. CDR1 and CDR2 (germline): DFQATT, SNEGSKA (reference sequence). The J segment lost 7 bases and the V segment lost 4 bases, leaving 3 bases of the junction unmatched. The CDR3: CSANRGPGYTF. The DNA of the CDR3 is TGCAGTGCTAACAGGGGCCCTGGCTACACCTTC.

This clone was counted only a few times. The chain is built from TRBV6-1 and TRBJ1-4, with D tentatively TRBD1 (6 bases). The V gene's germline CDR1 is MNHNS and CDR2 SASEGT. This CDR3 is built from 16 residues. Trimming left V 4 bases short and J 3 bases short, with 15 bases between. Written as DNA, the CDR3 is TGTGCCAGCAGTGCGGGGGGGCTGAGGCCTAATGAAAAACTGTTTTTT. This encodes CASSAGGLRPNEKLFF.

This sequence joins TRBV27 and TRBJ1-2; the match to TRBD1 covers 8 bases. CDR3 size: 15 residues. Losses at the gene ends were 6 bases for V and 3 bases for J; bases not matched to a gene: 9. In germline, CDR1 is MNHEY, CDR2 SMNVEV (reference sequence). CDR3 nucleotide sequence: TGTGCCAGCAGGTCCCCCGACAGGGGATACTATGGCTACACCTTC. Its protein product is CASRSPDRGYYGYTF.

The chain has TRBV7-8 and TRBJ1-1, with a weak D call TRBD1 (6 bases). The CDR3 is 15 residues long. The germline V gene has CDR1 SGHVS and CDR2 FQNEAQ. V was trimmed by 5 bases and J by 0 bases, leaving 13 bases between them. The DNA for the CDR3 is TGTGCCAGCAGCCGAGATGGGGGCATGAACACTGAAGCTTTCTTT. Its translation: CASSRDGGMNTEAFF.

This clone showed up just a few times. The gene calls are TRBV6-5 and TRBJ1-5; 9 nucleotides agree with TRBD1. The CDR3 is 14 residues long. Trimming cost V 2 bases and J 10 bases; bases outside gene matches: 6. CDR1 MNHEY and CDR2 SVGAGI come from the germline V gene. The CDR3 loop reads CASSYTGQGHPQHF. The CDR3 region has the DNA TGTGCCAGCAGTTACACGGGACAGGGCCATCCCCAGCATTTT.

The rearrangement links TRBV27 to TRBJ2-5; possible D gene TRBD2, 6 bases. The CDR3 is 14 amino acids. Trimming removed 6 bases at V and 5 bases at J, with 16 bases between. The V gene's germline CDR1 is MNHEY and CDR2 SMNVEV (reference sequence). CDR3 coding DNA: TGTGCCAGCAGGTTCCGGGGGACGTGGGAGACCCAGTACTTC. Protein product: CASRFRGTWETQYF.

In DNA form, the CDR3 reads TGTGCCAGCACCCTCCCCGGCACTGAAGCTTTCTTT. It specifies CASTLPGTEAFF. The V gene is TRBV6-5, the J gene TRBJ1-1, with unresolved D. The CDR3 has 12 amino acids. CDR1 MNHEY and CDR2 SVGAGI come from the germline V gene. The V end lost 7 bases, the J end lost 4 bases, and 10 bases lay between the germline ends.